This TCR beta chain came from a study of shared clonotypes between healthy human individuals. Study findings and constraints: Generation probabilities were higher for clonotypes shared across all four sorted-subset donors than for unshared ones. Some naive CD4 clonotypes, around 4.9%, turned up in common across a handful of donors.

Note on this clone: The antigen remains unidentified.

The germline V gene has CDR1 SGHVS and CDR2 FQNEAQ. V lost 6 bases to trimming and J lost 5 bases, with 16 bases between them. This CDR3 has 15 amino acids. Only CD45RO-negative cells positively selected for CCR7 counted as naive CD8 cells, so terminally differentiated effector memory CD45RA+ cells were excluded. Measured with immunoSEQ multiplex PCR; TCRdb has only the in-frame clones, and not every one. Here the sample spans hundreds of thousands of clones, approximately 90% being singletons. Sequencing used naive CD8+ T cells sorted from blood. This sequence joins TRBV7-8 and TRBJ1-4, with D perhaps matching TRBD1 (6 bases). This sequence originates from a man aged 30 to 39 in good health. The CDR3 loop reads CASRNRGAGNEKLFF. The CDR3 region has the DNA TGTGCCAGCAGGAATAGGGGGGCGGGAAATGAAAAACTGTTTTTT.